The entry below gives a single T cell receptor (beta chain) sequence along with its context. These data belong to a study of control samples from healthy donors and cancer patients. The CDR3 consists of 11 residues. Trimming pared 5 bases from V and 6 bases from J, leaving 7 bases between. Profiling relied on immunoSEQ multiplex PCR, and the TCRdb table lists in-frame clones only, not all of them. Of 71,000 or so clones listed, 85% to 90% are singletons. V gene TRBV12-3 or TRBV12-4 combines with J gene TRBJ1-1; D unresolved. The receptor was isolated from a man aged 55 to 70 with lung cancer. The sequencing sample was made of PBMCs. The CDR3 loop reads CASSRYSEAFF. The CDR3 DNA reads TGTGCCAGCAGTAGGTATTCTGAAGCTTTCTTT.